Following are 11 T cell receptor beta chains from one sample sequenced in a study of blood T cell repertoires in COVID-19. Measured with immunoSEQ multiplex PCR; TCRdb has only the in-frame clones, and not every one. The repertoire holds roughly 120,000 clones, 74% seen once, with about 6% in the top ten. The material sequenced was peripheral blood. The source is an elderly man with COVID-19, enrolled during active disease.

The chain recombines TRBV4-1 with TRBJ2-5; 9 nucleotides line up with TRBD2. The germline V gene has CDR1 MGHRA and CDR2 YSYEKL. The CDR3 is 16 amino acids. Trimming removed 1 base from V and 5 bases from J; junction bases left unmatched: 8. This chain's CDR3 is CASSQGVAGVGETQYF. CDR3 sequence (DNA): TGCGCCAGCAGCCAAGGGGTAGCGGGAGTTGGGGAGACCCAGTACTTC.

The chain couples TRBV28 to TRBJ2-7, with a weak D call TRBD2 (5 bases). This CDR3 is 11 amino acids long. Germline V lookup: CDR1 MDHEN, CDR2 SYDVKM. V lost 10 bases and J lost 6, with 13 bases in between. CDR3 nucleotide sequence: TGTGCCACCTGGGGAGAATCCGAGCAGTACTTC. Its protein product is CATWGESEQYF.

This chain links TRBV27 with TRBJ2-1; D is ambiguous. Germline V gene data show CDR1 as MNHEY and CDR2 as SMNVEV (reference sequence). The CDR3 runs 15 residues. V was pared by 2 bases and J by 2 bases, with 10 bases between. The CDR3 protein is CASSLRRLTYNEQFF. Here the CDR3 DNA reads TGTGCCAGCAGTTTACGTCGACTTACCTACAATGAGCAGTTCTTC.

This clone was observed a single time. This rearrangement joins TRBV30 to TRBJ1-6; a possible D gene is TRBD1 (5 bases). This CDR3 contains 13 residues. In germline, CDR1 is GTSNPN, CDR2 SVGIG (reference sequence). The V gene lost 5 bases and the J gene lost 7 bases, with 12 bases spanning the gap. CDR3 DNA: TGTGCCTGGGGATCGGGGGTCAATTCACCCCTCCACTTT. Its translation is CAWGSGVNSPLHF.

The chain links TRBV28 to TRBJ2-7; the match to TRBD2 covers 8 bases. CDR3 size: 15 residues. Germline trimming cut 5 bases from V and 2 bases from J; bases unmatched to any gene: 8. The germline V gene has CDR1 MDHEN and CDR2 SYDVKM. CDR3 sequence reads: CASSVYERETYEQYF. CDR3 DNA: TGTGCCAGCAGTGTTTACGAGCGGGAGACCTACGAGCAGTACTTC.

The sample holds many counts of this clone. V and J are TRBV9 and TRBJ2-2, with D perhaps TRBD2 (7 bases). This CDR3 is 16 amino acids long. CDR1 and CDR2 (germline): SGDLS, YYNGEE. With 4 bases removed from V and 2 bases from J, the gap between germline ends came to 15 bases. The DNA for the CDR3 is TGTGCCAGCAGCCCTAGGGGAGGGGGAAACACCGGGGAGCTGTTTTTT. Amino acid sequence: CASSPRGGGNTGELFF. Full variable domain (missing parts from reference TRBV9 and TRBJ2-2): DSGVTQTPKHLITATGQRVTLRCSPRSGDLSVYWYQQSLDQGLQFLIQYYNGEERAKGNILERFSAQQFPDLHSELNLSSLELGDSALYFCASSPRGGGNTGELFFGEGSRLTVL.

The count of this clone is one. The chain is built from TRBV5-1 and TRBJ1-2, with D hard to call. This CDR3 has 14 amino acids. The V and J ends lost 4 bases and 2 bases respectively, with 12 bases between them. Germline values: CDR1 SGHRS, CDR2 YFSETQ. For the CDR3, the DNA is TGCGCCAGCAGCCCTGGCCCCCAGAACTATGGCTACACCTTC. Its protein product is CASSPGPQNYGYTF.

The rearrangement links TRBV19 to TRBJ1-5; perhaps TRBD1 as D (5 bases). CDR3 length: 15 amino acids. Trimming removed 5 bases from V and 1 base from J, with 12 bases in between. The V gene's germline CDR1 is LNHDA and CDR2 SQIVND (reference sequence). In DNA, the CDR3 is TGTGCCAGTAGTTCTGTGGGGGGGAGCAATCAGCCCCAGCATTTT. It codes for CASSSVGGSNQPQHF.

The genes are TRBV28 and TRBJ1-4; 9 bases match TRBD1. V dropped 8 bases and J dropped 4; count of bases not matched to a gene: 11. The CDR3 spans 16 residues. CDR1 MDHEN and CDR2 SYDVKM come from the germline V gene. CDR3 DNA sequence: TGTGCCAGCCGAATAATCAGACAGGGGGATAATGAAAAACTGTTTTTT. Its protein is CASRIIRQGDNEKLFF.

The rearrangement links TRBV15 to TRBJ2-1; perhaps TRBD1 as D (5 bases). Germline V gene lookup returns CDR1 LNHNV and CDR2 YYDKDF (reference sequence). Trimming took 0 bases from V and 10 from J, leaving 16 bases between them. The CDR3 is 15 amino acids. In DNA form, the CDR3 reads TGTGCCACCAGCAGAGATTCCCCCAACAAGGGGGAGCAGTTCTTC. It specifies CATSRDSPNKGEQFF.

This sequence joins TRBV7-8 and TRBJ2-7, with TRBD1 matching 7 bases. Germline lookup yields CDR1 SGHVS and CDR2 FQNEAQ. This CDR3 region has 15 residues. The V segment lost 3 bases and the J segment 1 base; nucleotides outside the gene matches: 6. The CDR3: CASSLDRHRSYEQYF. CDR3 coding DNA: TGTGCCAGCAGCTTGGACAGGCACCGATCCTACGAGCAGTACTTC.